Included here is one T cell receptor beta chain sequence, with context. The data derive from a study of blood T cell repertoires in COVID-19. Study-level background: Italy, Spain and the United States were the sources of the convalescent and acute COVID-19 samples.

Germline CDR1 is LNHNV and CDR2 is YYDKDF (reference sequence). V was shortened by 3 bases and J by 4 bases, with 16 bases between the two germline ends. The CDR3 consists of 15 residues. In the authors' methods: Quantification of nucleated cells was approximated via reference gene primer amplification. Some clones are missing from TCRdb's copy, which holds only in-frame ones; the method was immunoSEQ multiplex PCR. V, J and clone size are those of that table, while D and trimming were read from the DNA. This repertoire shows 150,000 or so clones, 87% found once; its top ten account for 5%. Sample: peripheral blood. This chain connects TRBV15 to TRBJ2-7; maybe TRBD1 (5 bases). The clonotype originates from a human donor in a cohort sampled during active COVID-19. The CDR3 region is CATSRGRQGEYEQYF. CDR3 sequence (DNA): TGTGCCACCAGCAGGGGTCGGCAGGGTGAATACGAGCAGTACTTC. Full variable domain (outside the CDR3, taken from reference TRBV15 and TRBJ2-7): DAMVIQNPRYQVTQFGKPVTLSCSQTLNHNVMYWYQQKSSQAPKLLFHYYDKDFNNEADTPDNFQSRRPNTSFCFLDIRSPGLGDTAMYLCATSRGRQGEYEQYFGPGTRLTVT.